The 13 T cell receptor beta chains below were found in one sample sequenced in a study of blood T cell repertoires in COVID-19. Assay: immunoSEQ multiplex PCR; the TCRdb copy retains only in-frame clones and omits some. Here the sample spans roughly 190,000 clones, approximately 86% being singletons. The specimen was PBMCs or T cells enriched from blood (not recorded which). These receptors were taken from a woman aged 40 to 50 in a cohort exposed to, infected with or recovered from COVID-19 (not recorded which).

This chain uses TRBV3-1 (or the pseudogene TRBV3-2) with TRBJ2-3; 7 positions match TRBD1. J was trimmed by 5 bases and V by 0 bases; bases with no gene match: 8. The CDR3 contains 16 residues. Germline CDR1 reads LGHDT; CDR2 reads YNNKEL (reference sequence). The CDR3 nucleotides are TGTGCCAGCAGCCAAGATCAGACAGGGTCGGTAGATACGCAGTATTTT. Encoded protein: CASSQDQTGSVDTQYF.

The chain recombines TRBV7-2 with TRBJ2-1; D ambiguous. Trimming pared 5 bases from V and 5 bases from J, leaving 13 bases between. This CDR3 has 14 amino acids. The germline V gene has CDR1 SGHTA and CDR2 FQGNSA. CDR3 DNA: TGTGCCAGCAGCAGTGAATGGGCAGACAATGAGCAGTTCTTC. Translation: CASSSEWADNEQFF.

V and J are TRBV11-2 and TRBJ1-2; TRBD1 might be the D (6 bases). The CDR3 loop spans 15 amino acids. Between the trimmed V and J ends, which lost 0 bases and 4 bases, there was a span of 12 bases. CDR1 is SGHAT and CDR2 is FQNNGV in the germline V gene. The CDR3 bases are TGTGCCAGCAGCTTAGAAAGAACAGGGAGCTATGGCTACACCTTC. Translating it yields CASSLERTGSYGYTF.

The chain has TRBV5-1 and TRBJ1-1; TRBD1 aligns across 8 bases. J gave up 0 bases and V 4 bases, and 5 bases lay outside the gene matches. Germline loops: CDR1 SGHRS, CDR2 YFSETQ. This CDR3 has 15 amino acids. CDR3 residues: CASSGGTGMNTEAFF. In DNA form, the CDR3 reads TGCGCCAGCAGCGGCGGGACAGGTATGAACACTGAAGCTTTCTTT.

The rearrangement joins TRBV6-5 to TRBJ1-3, with no clear D. The length of the CDR3 is 14 residues. Trimming took off 0 bases at V and 8 bases at J, with 11 bases between the two ends. CDR1 and CDR2 from the germline V gene are MNHEY and SVGAGI. The CDR3 region is CASSYSNDRDTIYF. CDR3 nucleotides: TGTGCCAGCAGTTACTCGAACGATCGCGACACCATATATTTT.

The chain combines TRBV7-9 with TRBJ1-2, with D possibly matching TRBD1 (5 bases). This CDR3 region has 14 residues. Germline values: CDR1 SEHNR, CDR2 FQNEAQ (reference sequence). Trimming stripped 1 base from V and 4 bases from J, with 10 bases between. In DNA, the CDR3 is TGTGCCAGCAGCTTAGATCCAGGGTTCTATGGCTACACCTTC. As protein: CASSLDPGFYGYTF.

The chain links TRBV27 to TRBJ1-1; the D gene is possibly TRBD1 (5 bases). Per the germline V gene, CDR1 is MNHEY and CDR2 is SMNVEV (reference sequence). The CDR3 extends over 15 amino acids. Trimming stripped 1 base from V and 3 bases from J, with 12 bases between. CDR3 protein: CASSLYFGGDTEAFF. CDR3 DNA: TGTGCCAGCAGTTTATACTTCGGGGGAGACACTGAAGCTTTCTTT.

This sequence joins TRBV28 and TRBJ1-6; 8 nucleotides align to TRBD1. Germline loops: CDR1 MDHEN, CDR2 SYDVKM. V was pared by 0 bases and J by 7 bases, with 8 bases of the junction left unmatched. This CDR3 is built from 17 residues. CDR3 sequence (DNA): TGTGCCAGCAGTTTATGGGGGCAGGGGGCGAAAAATTCACCCCTCCACTTT. This gives the protein CASSLWGQGAKNSPLHF.

This chain uses TRBV7-8 with TRBJ2-5; weak D call: TRBD1 (5 bases). The CDR3 totals 13 residues. The V and J ends lost 0 bases and 4 bases respectively, with 6 bases between them. Germline CDR1 is SGHVS and CDR2 is FQNEAQ. CDR3 sequence reads: CASSLAGRETQYF. The CDR3 DNA follows: TGTGCCAGCAGCTTAGCGGGGCGAGAGACCCAGTACTTC.

The chain has TRBV30 and TRBJ1-2; D is undetermined. CDR1 GTSNPN and CDR2 SVGIG come from the germline V gene (reference sequence). The CDR3 has 11 residues. Trimming removed 5 bases at V and 5 bases at J, with 9 bases between. CDR3 bases: TGTGCCTGGGGAGGGAGATATGGCTACACCTTC. Protein product: CAWGGRYGYTF.

The chain has TRBV15 and TRBJ2-7; D might be TRBD1 (5 bases). This CDR3 spans 13 amino acids. Trimming took off 1 base at V and 3 bases at J, with 7 bases between the two ends. Germline V lookup: CDR1 LNHNV, CDR2 YYDKDF (reference sequence). CDR3 loop: CATSRGRGYEQYF. The CDR3 nucleotides read TGTGCCACCAGCAGAGGTAGGGGCTACGAGCAGTACTTC.

In this sample, this clone turned up a few times. This chain links TRBV5-1 with TRBJ2-7; 7 bases map to TRBD2. Trimming removed 0 bases from V and 4 bases from J; junction bases left unmatched: 7. The CDR3 is 15 amino acids. Germline V lookup: CDR1 SGHRS, CDR2 YFSETQ. The DNA for the CDR3 is TGCGCCAGCAGCTTGGGTACGGGAGGAACTTACGAGCAGTACTTC. Residues: CASSLGTGGTYEQYF.

The gene calls are TRBV7-2 and TRBJ2-3, with a tentative D call TRBD1 (5 bases). Germline CDR1 and CDR2: SGHTA and FQGNSA. Between the trimmed V and J ends, which lost 10 bases and 2 bases, there was a span of 13 bases. The CDR3 totals 13 residues. The DNA for the CDR3 is TGTGCCACCCAGCAGGGAAACACAGATACGCAGTATTTT. Protein product: CATQQGNTDTQYF.